A selection of T cell receptor beta chains follows, all from one sample in a study of STAT5B mutations in CD4+ large granular lymphocyte leukemia. Measured with immunoSEQ multiplex PCR; TCRdb has only the in-frame clones, and not every one. The data contain 20,000 to 25,000 clones, 70% of them seen just once; the ten biggest clones take up 30%. Sequencing used CD4+ T cells from blood buffy coats. The receptors were gathered from a human donor in good health. Both conserved end residues are part of each CDR3. The D gene is left open where the match is weak. Only part of the rows carry a size: once, few, many, or a class if the clone is expanded.

cdr3_nt: TGTGCCAGCTCACCACGAGAGAGGAACACTGAAGCTTTCTTT; cdr3_aa: CASSPRERNTEAFF; j_call: TRBJ1-1; clone_size: few; d_call: NA; cdr3_length: 14; v_call: TRBV18
cdr3_nt: TGTGCCAGCAGGCCTCCGACAGGGTCCTGGTTCTTC; cdr3_aa: CASRPPTGSWFF; j_call: TRBJ2-1; clone_size: NA; d_call: TRBD1; cdr3_length: 12; v_call: TRBV6-5
cdr3_nt: TGCGCCAGCAGCTTGTGGGCTAGCGGGGGTGAAGGTGAGCAGTTCTTC; cdr3_aa: CASSLWASGGEGEQFF; j_call: TRBJ2-1; clone_size: NA; d_call: TRBD2; cdr3_length: 16; v_call: TRBV5-1
cdr3_nt: TGTGCCAGCAGCTCCGGCACGAGGTGGGATACGCAGTATTTT; cdr3_aa: CASSSGTRWDTQYF; j_call: TRBJ2-3; clone_size: few; d_call: NA; cdr3_length: 14; v_call: TRBV7-9
cdr3_nt: TGTGCCAGCAGCTCTCAGGGCTACGAGCAGTACTTC; cdr3_aa: CASSSQGYEQYF; j_call: TRBJ2-7; clone_size: NA; d_call: NA; cdr3_length: 12; v_call: TRBV11-2
cdr3_nt: TGTGCCAGCAGCCCCCGTGCCTCCGCCTACGAGCAGTACTTC; cdr3_aa: CASSPRASAYEQYF; j_call: TRBJ2-7; clone_size: medium-sized; d_call: NA; cdr3_length: 14; v_call: TRBV7-8
cdr3_nt: TGCGCCAGCACCGAGGTCGACAGCTTTAACTATGGCTACACCTTC; cdr3_aa: CASTEVDSFNYGYTF; j_call: TRBJ1-2; clone_size: once; d_call: NA; cdr3_length: 15; v_call: TRBV10-2
cdr3_nt: TGTGCCAGTACGAACCGGGACAGGGGATCGGGTCAGCCCCAGCATTTT; cdr3_aa: CASTNRDRGSGQPQHF; j_call: TRBJ1-5; clone_size: NA; d_call: TRBD1; cdr3_length: 16; v_call: TRBV19
cdr3_nt: TGTGCCAGCAGTGGAAGTGACAGGGTACAAAAACTGTTTTTT; cdr3_aa: CASSGSDRVQKLFF; j_call: TRBJ1-4; clone_size: few; d_call: TRBD1; cdr3_length: 14; v_call: TRBV2
cdr3_nt: TGTGCTAGCAGCTTAGACCGCTACAATGAGCAGTTCTTC; cdr3_aa: CASSLDRYNEQFF; j_call: TRBJ2-1; clone_size: NA; d_call: NA; cdr3_length: 13; v_call: TRBV7-7
cdr3_nt: TGCGCCAGCAGCCAAGAACTAGCGGTATCCACGAGGAACAATGAGCAGTTCTTC; cdr3_aa: CASSQELAVSTRNNEQFF; j_call: TRBJ2-1; clone_size: NA; d_call: TRBD2; cdr3_length: 18; v_call: TRBV4-3
cdr3_nt: TGTGCCAGCAGTTACTCGTTGGGGGGATATGAAAAACTGTTTTTT; cdr3_aa: CASSYSLGGYEKLFF; j_call: TRBJ1-4; clone_size: NA; d_call: NA; cdr3_length: 15; v_call: TRBV6-6
cdr3_nt: TGTGCCAGTCAGAAGGACAGGGACTATGGCTACACCTTC; cdr3_aa: CASQKDRDYGYTF; j_call: TRBJ1-2; clone_size: NA; d_call: TRBD1; cdr3_length: 13; v_call: TRBV19
cdr3_nt: TGTGCCAGCAGTGCTCGACGGTCGGTTGGGGAGCTGTTTTTT; cdr3_aa: CASSARRSVGELFF; j_call: TRBJ2-2; clone_size: NA; d_call: NA; cdr3_length: 14; v_call: TRBV28
cdr3_nt: TGTGCCAGCAGCTTAGCAGGGCCTAATCAGCCCCAGCATTTT; cdr3_aa: CASSLAGPNQPQHF; j_call: TRBJ1-5; clone_size: few; d_call: NA; cdr3_length: 14; v_call: TRBV7-2
cdr3_nt: TGTGCCAGTAGTACTAATCTACACTCCTCTGGAAACACCATATATTTT; cdr3_aa: CASSTNLHSSGNTIYF; j_call: TRBJ1-3; clone_size: NA; d_call: NA; cdr3_length: 16; v_call: TRBV19
cdr3_nt: TGTGCCAGCAGCTTAGCGCAGGCTACCTATGGCTACACCTTC; cdr3_aa: CASSLAQATYGYTF; j_call: TRBJ1-2; clone_size: NA; d_call: NA; cdr3_length: 14; v_call: TRBV7-8
cdr3_nt: TGTGCCAGTAGTATAGCTGACGACGTCTCCAGCGCCCAGTACTTC; cdr3_aa: CASSIADDVSSAQYF; j_call: TRBJ2-5; clone_size: NA; d_call: NA; cdr3_length: 15; v_call: TRBV19
cdr3_nt: TGTGCCAGCAGCTTTAAGGGGGCGGGACAAGAGACCCAGTACTTC; cdr3_aa: CASSFKGAGQETQYF; j_call: TRBJ2-5; clone_size: NA; d_call: NA; cdr3_length: 15; v_call: TRBV11-3
cdr3_nt: TGTGCCAGCAGTGCATCGGGAGGGGGCATTCAGTACTTC; cdr3_aa: CASSASGGGIQYF; j_call: TRBJ2-4; clone_size: NA; d_call: TRBD2; cdr3_length: 13; v_call: TRBV2
cdr3_nt: TGTGCCAGCTCACCACCGGCAGGCCTCACCTACAATGAGCAGTTCTTC; cdr3_aa: CASSPPAGLTYNEQFF; j_call: TRBJ2-1; clone_size: NA; d_call: NA; cdr3_length: 16; v_call: TRBV18
cdr3_nt: TGTGCCAGTAGTAGGTACGGTAATAGCAATCAGCCCCAGCATTTT; cdr3_aa: CASSRYGNSNQPQHF; j_call: TRBJ1-5; clone_size: NA; d_call: NA; cdr3_length: 15; v_call: TRBV19
cdr3_nt: TGTGCCAGCAGCCCCTCTAGTGTGGGTACGCAGTATTTT; cdr3_aa: CASSPSSVGTQYF; j_call: TRBJ2-3; clone_size: few; d_call: NA; cdr3_length: 13; v_call: TRBV9
cdr3_nt: TGTGCCAGCAGTTCTGAAGGAATCTACGAGCAGTACTTC; cdr3_aa: CASSSEGIYEQYF; j_call: TRBJ2-7; clone_size: few; d_call: NA; cdr3_length: 13; v_call: TRBV28
cdr3_nt: TGTGCCAGCAGCTCCCAATTGCAGGATAATTCACCCCTCCACTTT; cdr3_aa: CASSSQLQDNSPLHF; j_call: TRBJ1-6; clone_size: NA; d_call: NA; cdr3_length: 15; v_call: TRBV7-6
cdr3_nt: TGTGCCAGCAGTTACGGCACGTCCCCCGCCTACGAGCAGTACTTC; cdr3_aa: CASSYGTSPAYEQYF; j_call: TRBJ2-7; clone_size: NA; d_call: NA; cdr3_length: 15; v_call: TRBV6-6
cdr3_nt: TGTGCCAGTAGCCTGACAGAGAGCTATGGCTACACCTTC; cdr3_aa: CASSLTESYGYTF; j_call: TRBJ1-2; clone_size: once; d_call: NA; cdr3_length: 13; v_call: TRBV19
cdr3_nt: TGCGCCAGCTCACCCGACAGGGGGGACTACCAAGAGACCCAGTACTTC; cdr3_aa: CASSPDRGDYQETQYF; j_call: TRBJ2-5; clone_size: once; d_call: TRBD1; cdr3_length: 16; v_call: TRBV23-1
cdr3_nt: TGCAGCGTCTGGACAGGTCAAACTAATGAAAAACTGTTTTTT; cdr3_aa: CSVWTGQTNEKLFF; j_call: TRBJ1-4; clone_size: NA; d_call: TRBD1; cdr3_length: 14; v_call: TRBV29-1
cdr3_nt: TGTGCCAGCCGGGGGACGGGGGGGAACACCGGGGAGCTGTTTTTT; cdr3_aa: CASRGTGGNTGELFF; j_call: TRBJ2-2; clone_size: NA; d_call: TRBD2; cdr3_length: 15; v_call: TRBV28
cdr3_nt: TGTGCCAGCAGCCCCGGCGGCCTTTCCCCTGGGGCCAACGTCCTGACTTTC; cdr3_aa: CASSPGGLSPGANVLTF; j_call: TRBJ2-6; clone_size: NA; d_call: NA; cdr3_length: 17; v_call: TRBV13
cdr3_nt: TGTGCCAGCAGCTTAGATTTGACAGGGGAGACTGAAGCTTTCTTT; cdr3_aa: CASSLDLTGETEAFF; j_call: TRBJ1-1; clone_size: few; d_call: TRBD1; cdr3_length: 15; v_call: TRBV7-9
cdr3_nt: TGTGCCAGCAGCTTAGGCGGGGGGTCCTATGGCTACACCTTC; cdr3_aa: CASSLGGGSYGYTF; j_call: TRBJ1-2; clone_size: few; d_call: NA; cdr3_length: 14; v_call: TRBV11-3
cdr3_nt: TGTGCCAGCAGTGCTACAGGGAAGATGGAGCCCCAGCATTTT; cdr3_aa: CASSATGKMEPQHF; j_call: TRBJ1-5; clone_size: NA; d_call: NA; cdr3_length: 14; v_call: TRBV2
cdr3_nt: TGTGCCACCAGACTAGCGGGCTTTGCTGGGGCCAACGTCCTGACTTTC; cdr3_aa: CATRLAGFAGANVLTF; j_call: TRBJ2-6; clone_size: NA; d_call: TRBD2; cdr3_length: 16; v_call: TRBV28
cdr3_nt: TGCAGCGTTGCTTACAGGGTCGGGGAGCTGTTTTTT; cdr3_aa: CSVAYRVGELFF; j_call: TRBJ2-2; clone_size: few; d_call: NA; cdr3_length: 12; v_call: TRBV29-1